The present entry profiles one TCR beta chain with its context. These data come from a study of PD-L1 blockade in urothelial cancer. Study-wide background: Investigators checked blood 3 weeks (second dose) and 6 weeks after treatment start. When blood samples were assessed, the median T cell count was around 150,000.

With 3 bases removed from V and 1 base from J, the gap between germline ends came to 5 bases. The CDR3 is 13 amino acids. The germline V gene has CDR1 SGHTA and CDR2 FQGNSA. The repertoire was sequenced with immunoSEQ multiplex PCR; TCRdb's copy has only in-frame clones and lacks some. The table lists 80,000 to 130,000 clones, about 91% of them singletons. This chain uses TRBV7-2 with TRBJ2-3; D gene ambiguous. The sequence came from an elderly woman with urothelial cancer. The source material was PBMCs, sampled around atezolizumab (anti-PD-L1) treatment. The CDR3 protein is CASSFSGTDTQYF. The CDR3 DNA reads TGTGCCAGCAGCTTCTCTGGCACAGATACGCAGTATTTT. The whole variable domain, remainder taken from reference TRBV7-2 and TRBJ2-3, is GAGVSQSPSNKVTEKGKDVELRCDPISGHTALYWYRQSLGQGLEFLIYFQGNSAPDKSGLPSDRFSAERTGGSVSTLTIQRTQQEDSAVYLCASSFSGTDTQYFGPGTRLTVL.